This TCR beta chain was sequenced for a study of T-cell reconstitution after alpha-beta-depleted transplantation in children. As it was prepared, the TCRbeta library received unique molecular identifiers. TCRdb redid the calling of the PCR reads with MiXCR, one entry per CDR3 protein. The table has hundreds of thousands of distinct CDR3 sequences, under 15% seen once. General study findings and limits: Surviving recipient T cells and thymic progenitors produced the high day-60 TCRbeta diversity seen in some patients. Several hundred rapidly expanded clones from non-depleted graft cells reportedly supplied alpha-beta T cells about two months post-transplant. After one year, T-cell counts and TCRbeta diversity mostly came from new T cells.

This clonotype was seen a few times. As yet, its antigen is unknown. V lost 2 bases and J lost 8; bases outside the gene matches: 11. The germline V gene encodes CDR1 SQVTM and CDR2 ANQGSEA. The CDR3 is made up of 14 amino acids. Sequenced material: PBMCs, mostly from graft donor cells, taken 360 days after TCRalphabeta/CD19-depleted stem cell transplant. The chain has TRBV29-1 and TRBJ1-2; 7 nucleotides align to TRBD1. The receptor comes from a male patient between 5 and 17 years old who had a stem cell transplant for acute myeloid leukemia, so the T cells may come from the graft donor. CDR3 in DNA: TGCAGCGTTGAACAGGGGGGCCCGCGGTGGGGCTACACCTTC. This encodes CSVEQGGPRWGYTF.